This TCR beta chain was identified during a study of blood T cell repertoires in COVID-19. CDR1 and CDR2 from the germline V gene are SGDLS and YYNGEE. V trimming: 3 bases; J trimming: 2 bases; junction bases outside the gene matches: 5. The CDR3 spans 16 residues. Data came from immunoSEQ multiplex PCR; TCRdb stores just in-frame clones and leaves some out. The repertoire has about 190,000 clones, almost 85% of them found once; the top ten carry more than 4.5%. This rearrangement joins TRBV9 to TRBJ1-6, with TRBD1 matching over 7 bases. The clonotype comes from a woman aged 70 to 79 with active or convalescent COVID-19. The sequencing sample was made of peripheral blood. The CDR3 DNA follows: TGTGCCAGCAGCGAAGGGGGCCCGACCTATAATTCACCCCTCCACTTT. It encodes CASSEGGPTYNSPLHF.